The sequence of this T cell receptor (beta chain) was determined in a study of T cell repertoires in cytomegalovirus infection (dated by TCRdb to between 2018 and 2021). Study-level background: Peptide stimulations targeted recently identified HLA-C-restricted CMV epitopes, whose presentation resists viral immunomodulation, together with well-studied HLA-B-restricted epitopes. Donor HLA type was relevant to the analysis, because carriage of CMV infection together with the matching HLA type was indicated by public TCR beta signatures. What the work shows at the level of the full study, not this receptor alone: In both this cohort and an independent roughly 350-donor cohort, the cumulative frequency of public TCR beta family members distinguished carriers of CMV infection plus the relevant HLA type. In the ex vivo response, HLA-C-restricted CMV-specific TCR beta clonotypes were dominant, and in two of eight donors the single most frequent clonotype came from this HLA-C-restricted group.

What this sample's treatment or condition label stands for: in vitro stimulation with specific CMV peptide epitopes to enrich CMV-specific T cells. The CDR3 numbers 14 residues from cysteine through phenylalanine. Left in the record is the CDR3 DNA by itself, 42 bases read in frame from the first base. V and J lose 4 bases and 5 bases, and a span of 11 bases separates them. This clonotype was observed once. What antigen it recognizes has not been identified. Base qualities are missing; no much larger clone stands one base away. Evidence from one read is weak. Sequencing instrument: Illumina HiSeq 1500. The public reads were quality trimmed at Q25 with fastp and then assembled into clones with MiXCR by TCRdb, keeping productive beta chains. Records with the same CDR3 protein are collapsed into one entry carrying the most frequent genes and DNA. For this sample the table gives approximately 390,000 distinct CDR3 sequences, of which just under 35% were detected only once. Clones ranked in the top ten supply approximately 13% of the sample.

The sequence is built from TRBV12-3 or TRBV12-4 and TRBJ2-2, and perhaps TRBD2 as D gene, on 6 matching bases. This receptor was taken from a human donor in good health (CMV status not recorded). Some clones in this sample may be carry-over from other donors' samples. Sequenced material: cultured PBMCs, taken from culture after CMV antigen stimulation. The CDR3 is CASSSGGGTGELFF. DNA sequence: TGTGCCAGCAGTTCTGGGGGAGGAACCGGGGAGCTGTTTTTT.